This is a list of T cell receptor beta chains from one sample in a study of blood T cell repertoires in COVID-19. Clones were read by immunoSEQ multiplex PCR, and TCRdb kept only the in-frame ones, dropping some. The sample holds a few hundred thousand clones; approximately 80% are singletons and the top ten take about 3.2%. Material: peripheral blood. These receptors were collected from a woman aged 18-29 years with acute or convalescent COVID-19. Both conserved end residues are part of each CDR3. Each record gives: CDR3 protein, CDR3 DNA, clone size, V gene, J gene, D gene. A D gene is named only where the DNA matches it firmly. Rows may omit the clone size; those that give it use once, few, many or a size class.

CASSEGQGNGYTF	TGTGCCAGCAGCGAAGGACAGGGAAACGGCTACACCTTC	-	TRBV6-1	TRBJ1-2	TRBD1
CASSIRWGLETQYF	TGTGCCAGCAGCATTCGATGGGGGCTGGAGACCCAGTACTTC	-	TRBV5-4	TRBJ2-5	-
CAWMTGLTEAFF	TGTGCCTGGATGACAGGCCTCACTGAAGCTTTCTTT	-	TRBV30	TRBJ1-1	-
CASSSGQGWANEQFF	TGTGCCAGCAGCTCAGGACAGGGTTGGGCAAACGAGCAGTTCTTC	-	TRBV7-2	TRBJ2-1	TRBD1
CASSIGQGKGYTF	TGTGCCAGTAGTATCGGACAGGGGAAAGGCTACACCTTC	-	TRBV19	TRBJ1-2	TRBD1
CASSSSGTGGTLRNSPLHF	TGTGCCAGCAGTTCTTCCGGGACAGGGGGCACCCTAAGGAATTCACCCCTCCACTTT	-	TRBV27	TRBJ1-6	TRBD1
CASSLGRQETQYF	TGTGCCAGCAGCTTAGGTCGGCAAGAGACCCAGTACTTC	-	TRBV7-8	TRBJ2-5	-
CASSERGTTDTQYF	TGTGCCAGCAGTGAACGGGGGACCACAGATACGCAGTATTTT	-	TRBV6-1	TRBJ2-3	-
CATRSEAEAFSYNEQFF	TGTGCCACCAGAAGCGAAGCGGAGGCGTTCTCCTACAATGAGCAGTTCTTC	-	TRBV24-1	TRBJ2-1	-
CASSLDLGGFSGELFF	TGTGCCAGCAGCTTGGATTTAGGGGGCTTCTCCGGGGAGCTGTTTTTT	-	TRBV5-8	TRBJ2-2	TRBD1
CSVKGQARSYEQYF	TGCAGCGTGAAGGGACAGGCCCGCTCCTACGAGCAGTACTTC	-	TRBV29-1	TRBJ2-7	TRBD1
CASSYGDRLDGYTF	TGTGCCAGCAGTTACGGTGACAGACTGGATGGCTACACCTTC	-	TRBV6-5	TRBJ1-2	-
CASSEGDRGLFANTEAFF	TGTGCCAGCAGCGAAGGAGACAGGGGGCTCTTTGCGAACACTGAAGCTTTCTTT	few	TRBV6-1	TRBJ1-1	TRBD1
CASSFSGEHYEQYF	TGTGCCAGCAGCTTTTCAGGGGAACACTACGAGCAGTACTTC	-	TRBV7-9	TRBJ2-7	-
CASSSAGEIYEQYF	TGTGCCAGCAGTAGCGCGGGAGAAATCTACGAGCAGTACTTC	-	TRBV28	TRBJ2-7	TRBD2
CSASIISGSWSDTQYF	TGCAGTGCTAGTATCATTAGCGGGAGTTGGTCAGATACGCAGTATTTT	-	TRBV20-1	TRBJ2-3	TRBD2
CASSLYPPGVVNTIYF	TGTGCCAGCAGCTTATACCCTCCAGGGGTGGTAAACACCATATATTTT	-	TRBV7-9	TRBJ1-3	-
CASSLEGANQPQHF	TGCGCCAGCAGCTTGGAAGGGGCCAATCAGCCCCAGCATTTT	-	TRBV5-1	TRBJ1-5	-
CAWSPWTGNTEAFF	TGTGCCTGGAGTCCTTGGACAGGGAACACTGAAGCTTTCTTT	-	TRBV30	TRBJ1-1	TRBD1
CASSFQGGTETQYF	TGTGCCAGCAGCTTTCAGGGGGGCACGGAGACCCAGTACTTC	few	TRBV7-2	TRBJ2-5	-
CAISPRDREGVEKLFF	TGTGCCATCAGCCCTAGAGACAGGGAAGGTGTTGAAAAACTGTTTTTT	-	TRBV10-3	TRBJ1-4	TRBD1
CASSIGTGGGGNQPQHF	TGTGCCAGTAGTATAGGGACAGGGGGCGGTGGCAATCAGCCCCAGCATTTT	-	TRBV19	TRBJ1-5	TRBD1
CASSLVTSGLGFYNEQFF	TGTGCCAGCAGCTTGGTCACTAGCGGGCTTGGTTTCTACAATGAGCAGTTCTTC	-	TRBV5-6	TRBJ2-1	TRBD2
CASSLSVGLAGVQETQYF	TGTGCCAGCAGTTTATCAGTTGGACTAGCGGGAGTCCAAGAGACCCAGTACTTC	once	TRBV27	TRBJ2-5	TRBD2
CASSLAGGLVDTQYF	TGTGCCAGCAGTTTGGCGGGAGGGTTGGTAGATACGCAGTATTTT	-	TRBV27	TRBJ2-3	TRBD2
CSVKAGQGNYGYTF	TGCAGCGTAAAAGCGGGACAGGGCAACTATGGCTACACCTTC	-	TRBV29-1	TRBJ1-2	TRBD1
CAWSVWGGRGNQPQHF	TGTGCCTGGAGTGTGTGGGGGGGGCGAGGCAATCAGCCCCAGCATTTT	-	TRBV30	TRBJ1-5	-
CASSLGGITDTQYF	TGTGCCAGCAGCTTGGGAGGGATCACAGATACGCAGTATTTT	once	TRBV5-4	TRBJ2-3	-
CSVQGVGDTQYF	TGCAGCGTTCAGGGGGTTGGGGATACGCAGTATTTT	-	TRBV29-1	TRBJ2-3	TRBD1
CASSQGTSGTDTQYF	TGTGCCAGCAGCCAGGGGACTAGCGGGACGGATACGCAGTATTTT	-	TRBV3-1/TRBV3-2	TRBJ2-3	TRBD2
CASSRGLAGEETQYF	TGTGCCAGCAGCCGGGGACTAGCGGGAGAAGAGACCCAGTACTTC	-	TRBV2	TRBJ2-5	TRBD2
CASSLVMGTGGSGNTIYF	TGTGCCAGCAGCTTAGTCATGGGGACAGGGGGTTCTGGAAACACCATATATTTT	-	TRBV7-8	TRBJ1-3	TRBD1
CASSLRSDTHYNEQFF	TGTGCCAGCAGCCTGAGAAGTGACACACACTACAATGAGCAGTTCTTC	-	TRBV9	TRBJ2-1	-
CASSLSRGLRRDSYEQYF	TGTGCCAGCAGCTTATCGAGGGGCCTGAGGCGGGACTCCTACGAGCAGTACTTC	-	TRBV7-8	TRBJ2-7	-
CASSDARVRSSYNEQFF	TGTGCCAGCAGTGACGCCCGGGTACGGAGCTCCTACAATGAGCAGTTCTTC	-	TRBV6-4	TRBJ2-1	-
CASSQVEGQGSYEQYF	TGTGCCAGCAGCCAAGTCGAAGGACAGGGGTCTTACGAGCAGTACTTC	once	TRBV3-1/TRBV3-2	TRBJ2-7	TRBD1
CAISDLSRREGEQFF	TGTGCCATCAGTGACCTGTCTAGAAGGGAGGGTGAGCAGTTCTTC	-	TRBV10-3	TRBJ2-1	TRBD2